The TCR beta chain described here comes from a study of neurological immune-mediated disorders. Losses at the gene ends were 3 bases for V and 6 bases for J; bases not matched to a gene: 12. CDR1 is SGHVS, CDR2 FQNEAQ, per germline. CDR3 size: 18 residues. Time point: longitudinal time-point 3. Study-wide results and limits: No CDR3 amino acid sequences were shared by expanded clones across subjects, suggesting private repertoires in all groups. The study found the most TCR clonal expansion in HTLV-1-associated myelopathy and the least in multiple sclerosis, below healthy controls.

One entry per CDR3 protein, called by TCRdb with MiXCR from the 5' RACE reads. The repertoire holds some 89,000 distinct CDR3 sequences, around 4.7% seen once, with 4.5% to 6% in the top ten. This clonotype has ten or more counts. The target antigen is unknown. Sequencing input: PBMCs. The chain combines TRBV7-8 with TRBJ2-2, with 11 bases aligning to TRBD2. This clonotype was obtained from a woman aged 55-70 years with multiple sclerosis. CDR3 in amino acids: CASSFMAGLAGGPGELFF. DNA for the CDR3: TGTGCCAGCAGCTTTATGGCTGGTTTAGCGGGGGGGCCCGGGGAGCTGTTTTTT. Together with reference TRBV7-8 and TRBJ2-2, the CDR3 gives the full variable domain: GAGVSQSPRYKVAKRGQDVALRCDPISGHVSLFWYQQALGQGPEFLTYFQNEAQLDKSGLPSDRFFAERPEGSVSTLKIQRTQQEDSAVYLCASSFMAGLAGGPGELFFGEGSRLTVL.